What follows describes a single TCR beta chain. What it binds is not known. This record comes from a study of CD8+CD57+ T cells in acquired aplastic anemia. Study information: The average for DNA from sorted CD4+ and CD8+ cells was approximately 3.2 ug. Reads per healthy sample averaged roughly 9.9 million (CD4+) and 11.0 million (CD8+).

V shed 1 base and J 3 bases; nucleotides not matched to a gene: 5. CDR3 length: 15 amino acids. CDR1 is LNHNV and CDR2 is YYDKDF in the germline V gene (reference sequence). Regarding the study as a whole: CD8+ Simpson's diversity showed no significant patient-control difference. Patients had roughly 30 CD8+ CDR3 sequences in common with controls (the shared set).

TCR beta VDJ and CDR3 profiles were obtained from a genomic DNA template. TCRdb independently ran MiXCR on the reads; one entry per CDR3 protein. Of fewer than 250,000 distinct CDR3 sequences in the sample, around half were seen once. The rearrangement links TRBV15 to TRBJ2-7; 8 positions match TRBD1. The receptor comes from a human donor in good health, serving as a control. The sample taken for sequencing was sorted CD4+, CD8+, or CD8+CD57+ T cells (not recorded which) from PBMCs. CDR3 bases: TGTGCCACCAGCAGAGGCGGACAGGGATTCTACGAGCAGTACTTC. Protein: CATSRGGQGFYEQYF.